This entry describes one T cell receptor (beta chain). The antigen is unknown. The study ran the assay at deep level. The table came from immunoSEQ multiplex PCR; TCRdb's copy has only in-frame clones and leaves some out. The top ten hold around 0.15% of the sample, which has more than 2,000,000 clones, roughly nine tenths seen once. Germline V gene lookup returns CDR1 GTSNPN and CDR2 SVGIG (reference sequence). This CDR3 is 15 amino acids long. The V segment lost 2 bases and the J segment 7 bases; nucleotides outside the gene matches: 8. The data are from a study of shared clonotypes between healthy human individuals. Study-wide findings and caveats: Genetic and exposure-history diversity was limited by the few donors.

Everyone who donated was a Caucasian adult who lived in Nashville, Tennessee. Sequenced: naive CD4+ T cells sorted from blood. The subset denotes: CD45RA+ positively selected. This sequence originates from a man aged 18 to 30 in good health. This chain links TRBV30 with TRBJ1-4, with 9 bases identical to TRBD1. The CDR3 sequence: CAWSKQGALSEKLFF. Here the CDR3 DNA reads TGTGCCTGGAGTAAACAGGGGGCACTAAGTGAAAAACTGTTTTTT.